This TCR beta chain was observed in a study of blood T cell repertoires in COVID-19. Study at large: Specimens from acute and convalescent COVID-19 originated in the United States, Italy and Spain. Sources were T cells, B-cell-depleted T cells, or PBMCs; the material itself was cDNA or gDNA.

How the authors handled the data: Reference gene primer amplification gave nucleated cell count estimates. Sequenced by immunoSEQ multiplex PCR; TCRdb stores in-frame clones only, minus some. V and J calls and clone size are as listed in that table; D and trimming were resolved from the DNA. Of nearly 11,000 clones listed, just under 85% are singletons. Germline V gene sequence: CDR1 MGHRA, CDR2 YSYEKL. V lost 8 bases to trimming and J lost 3 bases, with 13 bases between them. This CDR3 region has 13 residues. The sequence was collected from a man aged 50 or older with active COVID-19. V is TRBV4-1 and J is TRBJ2-5; D may be TRBD1 (7 bases). The sequenced sample was peripheral blood. DNA of the CDR3: TGCGCCAGCCGACAGGGCGGGGAAGAGACCCAGTACTTC. Amino acids: CASRQGGEETQYF.